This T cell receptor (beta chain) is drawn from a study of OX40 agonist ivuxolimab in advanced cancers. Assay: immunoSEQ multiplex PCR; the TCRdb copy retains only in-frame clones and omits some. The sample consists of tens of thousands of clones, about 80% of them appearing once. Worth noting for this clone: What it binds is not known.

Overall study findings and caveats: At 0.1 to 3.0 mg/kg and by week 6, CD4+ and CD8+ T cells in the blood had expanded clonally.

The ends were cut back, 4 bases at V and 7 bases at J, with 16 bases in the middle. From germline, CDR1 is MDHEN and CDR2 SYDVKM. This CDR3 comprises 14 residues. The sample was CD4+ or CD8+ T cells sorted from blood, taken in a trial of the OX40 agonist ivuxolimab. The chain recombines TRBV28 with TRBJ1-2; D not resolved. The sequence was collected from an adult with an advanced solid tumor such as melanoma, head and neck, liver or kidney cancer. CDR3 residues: CASSSPAGRSGYTF. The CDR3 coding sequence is TGTGCCAGCAGTTCTCCAGCGGGCCGGAGTGGCTACACCTTC.